This T cell receptor (beta chain) is from a study of T cell responses to AZD1222 COVID-19 vaccine. Assay: immunoSEQ multiplex PCR; the TCRdb copy retains only in-frame clones and omits some. The table has around 150,000 clones, approximately 90% seen once. The sequence derives from an adult who received the AZD1222 COVID-19 vaccine. The input for sequencing was peripheral blood, taken 28 days after the second AZD1222 dose.

The CDR3 coding sequence is TGCGCCAGCAGCCCGAAGGAAGTAGCGGGGCTCAAAGATACGCAGTATTTT. It specifies CASSPKEVAGLKDTQYF. V and J are TRBV4-1 and TRBJ2-3, with 8 bases identical to TRBD2. V lost 4 bases and J lost 5; bases outside the gene matches: 14. The CDR3 has 17 residues. Germline-derived CDR1 and CDR2 are MGHRA and YSYEKL.